The 3 T cell receptor beta chains below all came from one sample that was sequenced in a study of response to subunit inactivated influenza vaccine. One entry per CDR3 protein results from TCRdb running MiXCR on the RT-PCR reads. The profile covers roughly 290,000 distinct CDR3 sequences, with just over 20% appearing a single time and roughly 10% taken by the ten largest. The material was PBMCs from blood, obtained around 22 months after vaccination. The origin of the receptors is a man aged 50-75 years who received an inactivated influenza vaccine.

This clonotype was picked up a small number of times. This chain joins TRBV6-1 and TRBJ2-7; TRBD1 matches 8 bases. The germline gives CDR1 MNHNS, CDR2 SASEGT. The CDR3 runs 13 residues. The junction had 7 bases not matched to a gene; V was cut back by 10 bases and J by 2 bases. The CDR3 reads CATWYRGAYEQYF. The DNA of the CDR3 is TGTGCCACGTGGTACAGGGGGGCCTACGAGCAGTACTTC.

The chain is built from TRBV18 and TRBJ2-7, with 9 bases identical to TRBD1. Trimming cost V 6 bases and J 3 bases; bases outside gene matches: 6. The germline CDR1 and CDR2 sequences are KGHSH and LQKENI. The CDR3 spans 14 residues. The CDR3 DNA reads as TGTGCCAGCTCCCGAGGACAGGGGTTCTACGAGCAGTACTTC. Protein sequence: CASSRGQGFYEQYF.

This clonotype was counted only a few times. V and J are TRBV4-1 and TRBJ1-5, with D unclear. CDR1 MGHRA and CDR2 YSYEKL come from the germline V gene. V was trimmed by 1 base and J by 4 bases, leaving 8 bases between them. This CDR3 has 14 residues. The CDR3 here is CASSQGAVNQPQHF. The CDR3 DNA is TGCGCCAGCAGCCAAGGGGCGGTGAATCAGCCCCAGCATTTT.